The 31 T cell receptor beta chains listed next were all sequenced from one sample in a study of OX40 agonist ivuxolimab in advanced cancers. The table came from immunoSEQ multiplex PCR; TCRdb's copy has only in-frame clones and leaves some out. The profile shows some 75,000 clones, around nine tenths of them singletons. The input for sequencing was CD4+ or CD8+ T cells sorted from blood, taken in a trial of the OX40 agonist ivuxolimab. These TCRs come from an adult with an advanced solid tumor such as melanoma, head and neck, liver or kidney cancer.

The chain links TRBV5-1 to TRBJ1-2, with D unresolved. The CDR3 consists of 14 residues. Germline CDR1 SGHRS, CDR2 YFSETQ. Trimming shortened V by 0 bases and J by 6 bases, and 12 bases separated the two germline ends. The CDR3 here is CASSLGQDFNGYTF. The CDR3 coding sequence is TGCGCCAGCAGCTTGGGGCAGGACTTTAATGGCTACACCTTC.

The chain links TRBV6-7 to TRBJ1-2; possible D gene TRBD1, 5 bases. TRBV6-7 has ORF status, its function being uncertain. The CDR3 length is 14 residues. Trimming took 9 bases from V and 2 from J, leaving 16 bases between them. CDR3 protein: CASLPTATNYGYTF. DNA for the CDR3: TGTGCCAGTTTACCGACAGCCACAAACTATGGCTACACCTTC.

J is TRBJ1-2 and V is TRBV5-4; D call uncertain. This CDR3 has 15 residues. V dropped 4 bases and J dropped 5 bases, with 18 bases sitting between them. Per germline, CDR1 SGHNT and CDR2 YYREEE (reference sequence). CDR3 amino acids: CASSPWKGRGYGYTF. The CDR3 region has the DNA TGTGCCAGCAGCCCATGGAAGGGAAGAGGGTATGGCTACACCTTC.

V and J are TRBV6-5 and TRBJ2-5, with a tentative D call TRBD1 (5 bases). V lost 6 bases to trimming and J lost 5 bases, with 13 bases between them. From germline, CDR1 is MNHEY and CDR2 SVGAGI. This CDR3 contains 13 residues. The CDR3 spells CASSRTFRETQYF. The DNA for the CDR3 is TGTGCCAGCAGCCGGACATTCCGGGAGACCCAGTACTTC.

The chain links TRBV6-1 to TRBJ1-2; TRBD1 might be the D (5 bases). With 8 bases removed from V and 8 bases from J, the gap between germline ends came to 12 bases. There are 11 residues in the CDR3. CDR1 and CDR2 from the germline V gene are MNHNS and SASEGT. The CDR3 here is CASREGKGYTF. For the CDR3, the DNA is TGTGCCAGCCGAGAGGGGAAGGGCTACACCTTC.

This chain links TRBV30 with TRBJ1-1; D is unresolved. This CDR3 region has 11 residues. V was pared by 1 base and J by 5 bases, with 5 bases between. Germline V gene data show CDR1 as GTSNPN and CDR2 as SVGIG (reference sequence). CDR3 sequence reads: CAWSARTEAFF. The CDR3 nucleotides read TGTGCCTGGAGTGCTCGGACTGAAGCTTTCTTT.

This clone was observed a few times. The CDR3 sequence: CASMAGSSYEQYF. CDR3 DNA: TGCGCCAGCATGGCGGGCTCCTCCTACGAGCAGTACTTC. V usage is TRBV10-1 and J usage is TRBJ2-7; tentatively, D is TRBD2 (5 bases). Deletions cut 7 bases from V and 0 bases from J, with 10 bases between. Germline values: CDR1 WNHNN, CDR2 SYGVQD (reference sequence). This CDR3 is 13 amino acids long.

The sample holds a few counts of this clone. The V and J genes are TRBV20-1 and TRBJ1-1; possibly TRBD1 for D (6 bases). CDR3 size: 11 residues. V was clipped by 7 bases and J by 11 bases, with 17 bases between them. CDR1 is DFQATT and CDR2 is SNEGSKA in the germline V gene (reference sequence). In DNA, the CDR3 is TGCAGTGTAACTGGGGGCATCGGGGCTTTCTTT. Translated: CSVTGGIGAFF.

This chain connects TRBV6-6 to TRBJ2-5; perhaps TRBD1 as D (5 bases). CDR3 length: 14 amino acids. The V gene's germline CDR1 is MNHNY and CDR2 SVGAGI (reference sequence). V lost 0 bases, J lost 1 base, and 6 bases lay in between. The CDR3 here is CASSYSQVQETQYF. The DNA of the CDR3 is TGTGCCAGCAGTTACTCACAGGTCCAAGAGACCCAGTACTTC.

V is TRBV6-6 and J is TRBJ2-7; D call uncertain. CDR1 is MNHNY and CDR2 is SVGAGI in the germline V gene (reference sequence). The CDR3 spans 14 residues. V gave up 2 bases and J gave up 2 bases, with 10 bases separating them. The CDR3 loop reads CASSYNSGAYEQYF. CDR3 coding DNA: TGTGCCAGCAGTTACAATTCCGGAGCCTACGAGCAGTACTTC.

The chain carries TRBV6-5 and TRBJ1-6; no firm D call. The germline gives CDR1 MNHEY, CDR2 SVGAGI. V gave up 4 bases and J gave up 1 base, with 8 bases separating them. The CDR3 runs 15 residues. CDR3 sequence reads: CASSLEGSYNSPLHF. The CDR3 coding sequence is TGTGCCAGCAGTTTAGAGGGTTCCTATAATTCACCCCTCCACTTT.

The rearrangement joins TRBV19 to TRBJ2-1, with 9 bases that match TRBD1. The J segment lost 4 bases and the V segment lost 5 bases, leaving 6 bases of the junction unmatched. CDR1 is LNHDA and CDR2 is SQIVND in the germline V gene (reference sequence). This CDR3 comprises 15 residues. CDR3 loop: CASSGGQGLYNEQFF. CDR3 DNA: TGTGCCAGTAGTGGGGGACAGGGCTTATACAATGAGCAGTTCTTC.

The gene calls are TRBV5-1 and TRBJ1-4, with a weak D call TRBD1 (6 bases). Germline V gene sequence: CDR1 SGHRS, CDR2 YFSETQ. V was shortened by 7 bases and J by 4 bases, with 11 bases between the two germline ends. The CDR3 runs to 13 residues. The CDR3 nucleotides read TGCGCCAGCGACGGACAGTTTAATGAAAAACTGTTTTTT. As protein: CASDGQFNEKLFF.

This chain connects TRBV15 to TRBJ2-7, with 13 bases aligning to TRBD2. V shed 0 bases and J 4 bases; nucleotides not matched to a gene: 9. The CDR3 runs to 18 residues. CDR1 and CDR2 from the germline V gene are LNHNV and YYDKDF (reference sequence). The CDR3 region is CATSREGLAGVIVYEQYF. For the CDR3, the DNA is TGTGCCACCAGCAGAGAAGGACTAGCGGGGGTCATTGTATACGAGCAGTACTTC. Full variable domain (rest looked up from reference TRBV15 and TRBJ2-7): DAMVIQNPRYQVTQFGKPVTLSCSQTLNHNVMYWYQQKSSQAPKLLFHYYDKDFNNEADTPDNFQSRRPNTSFCFLDIRSPGLGDTAMYLCATSREGLAGVIVYEQYFGPGTRLTVT.

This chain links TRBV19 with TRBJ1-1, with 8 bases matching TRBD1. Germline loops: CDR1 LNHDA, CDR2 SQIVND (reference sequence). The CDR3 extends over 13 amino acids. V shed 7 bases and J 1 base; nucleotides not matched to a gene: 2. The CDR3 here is CASNQGANTEAFF. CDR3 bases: TGTGCCAGTAATCAGGGGGCGAACACTGAAGCTTTCTTT.

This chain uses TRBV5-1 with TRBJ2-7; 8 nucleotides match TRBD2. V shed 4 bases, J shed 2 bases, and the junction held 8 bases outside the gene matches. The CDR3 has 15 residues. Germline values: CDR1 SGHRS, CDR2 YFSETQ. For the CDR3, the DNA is TGCGCCAGCAGCCCCCGGGTAGCGGGAACCTACGAGCAGTACTTC. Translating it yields CASSPRVAGTYEQYF.

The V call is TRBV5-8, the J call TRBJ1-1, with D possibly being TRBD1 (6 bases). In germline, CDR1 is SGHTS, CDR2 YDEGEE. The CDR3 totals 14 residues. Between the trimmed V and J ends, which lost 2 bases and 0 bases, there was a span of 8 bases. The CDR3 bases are TGTGCCAGCAGCTTCCAGGGGCTGAACACTGAAGCTTTCTTT. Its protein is CASSFQGLNTEAFF.

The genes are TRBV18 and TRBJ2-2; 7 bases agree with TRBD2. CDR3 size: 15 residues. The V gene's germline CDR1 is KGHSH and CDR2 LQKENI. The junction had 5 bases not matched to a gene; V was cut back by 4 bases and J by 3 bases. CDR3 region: CASSQTSTYTGELFF. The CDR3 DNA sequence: TGTGCCAGCTCACAGACTAGCACGTACACCGGGGAGCTGTTTTTT.

CDR3 loop: CASSQDHPQPRAQYF. In DNA form, the CDR3 reads TGCGCCAGCAGCCAAGATCACCCGCAACCCCGGGCCCAGTACTTC. V and J are TRBV4-3 and TRBJ2-5, with D hard to call. Germline CDR1 LGHNA, CDR2 YSLEER. This CDR3 spans 15 amino acids. Trimming shortened V by 0 bases and J by 9 bases, and 17 bases separated the two germline ends.

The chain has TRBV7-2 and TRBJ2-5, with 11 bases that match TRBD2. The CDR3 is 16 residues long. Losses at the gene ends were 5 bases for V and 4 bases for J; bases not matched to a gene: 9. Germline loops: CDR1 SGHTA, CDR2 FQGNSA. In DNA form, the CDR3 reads TGTGCCAGCAGCCGACCGGGTAGCGGGGGGGGAGAGACCCAGTACTTC. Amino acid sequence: CASSRPGSGGGETQYF.

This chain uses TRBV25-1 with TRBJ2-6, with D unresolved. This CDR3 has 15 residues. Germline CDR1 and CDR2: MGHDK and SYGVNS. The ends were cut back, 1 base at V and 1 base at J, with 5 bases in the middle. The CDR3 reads CASSESGSGANVLTF. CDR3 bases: TGTGCCAGCAGTGAATCTGGGTCTGGGGCCAACGTCCTGACTTTC.

The CDR3 here is CASSPQLAGVTDTQYF. The CDR3 bases are TGTGCCAGCAGCCCCCAACTAGCGGGGGTCACAGATACGCAGTATTTT. This chain uses TRBV5-4 with TRBJ2-3, with 11 nucleotides matching TRBD2. This CDR3 contains 16 residues. The germline gives CDR1 SGHNT, CDR2 YYREEE (reference sequence). J lost 2 bases, V lost 4 bases, and 6 bases had no gene match.

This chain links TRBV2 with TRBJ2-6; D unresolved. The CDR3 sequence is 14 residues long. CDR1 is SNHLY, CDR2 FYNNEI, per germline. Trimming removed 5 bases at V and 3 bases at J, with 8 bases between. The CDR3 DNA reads TGTGCCAGCAGTACGGGTGGTGGGGCCAACGTCCTGACTTTC. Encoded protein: CASSTGGGANVLTF.

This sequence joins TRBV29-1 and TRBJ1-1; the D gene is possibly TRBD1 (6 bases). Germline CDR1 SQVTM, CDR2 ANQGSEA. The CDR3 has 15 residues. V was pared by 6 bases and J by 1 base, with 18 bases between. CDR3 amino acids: CSVRSGGRGNTEAFF. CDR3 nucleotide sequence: TGCAGCGTGCGGAGCGGGGGGCGCGGGAACACTGAAGCTTTCTTT.

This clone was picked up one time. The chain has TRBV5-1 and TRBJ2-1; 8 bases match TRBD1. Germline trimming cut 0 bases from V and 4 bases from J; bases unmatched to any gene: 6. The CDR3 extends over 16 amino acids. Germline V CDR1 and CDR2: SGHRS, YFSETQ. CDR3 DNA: TGCGCCAGCAGCTTGGATCCAGGGGGCCCATACAATGAGCAGTTCTTC. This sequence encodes CASSLDPGGPYNEQFF. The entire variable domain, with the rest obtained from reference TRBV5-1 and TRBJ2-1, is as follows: KAGVTQTPRYLIKTRGQQVTLSCSPISGHRSVSWYQQTPGQGLQFLFEYFSETQRNKGNFPGRFSGRQFSNSRSEMNVSTLELGDSALYLCASSLDPGGPYNEQFFGPGTRLTVL.

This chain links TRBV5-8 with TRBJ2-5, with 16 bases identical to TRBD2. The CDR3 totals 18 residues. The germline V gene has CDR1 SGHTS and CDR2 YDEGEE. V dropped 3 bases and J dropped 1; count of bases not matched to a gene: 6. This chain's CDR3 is CASSSGTSGRAGQETQYF. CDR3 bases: TGTGCCAGCAGCTCCGGGACTAGCGGGAGGGCGGGCCAAGAGACCCAGTACTTC.

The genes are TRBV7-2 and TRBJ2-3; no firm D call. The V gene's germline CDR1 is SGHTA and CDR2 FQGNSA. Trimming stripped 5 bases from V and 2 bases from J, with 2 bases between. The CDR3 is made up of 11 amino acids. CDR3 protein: CASSPTDTQYF. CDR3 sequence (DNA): TGTGCCAGCAGCCCCACAGATACGCAGTATTTT.

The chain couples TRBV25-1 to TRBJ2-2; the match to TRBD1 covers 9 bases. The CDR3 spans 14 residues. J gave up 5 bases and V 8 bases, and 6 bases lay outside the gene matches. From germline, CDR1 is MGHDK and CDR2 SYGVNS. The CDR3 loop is CASQGQGRTGELFF. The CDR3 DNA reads TGTGCCAGCCAGGGACAGGGACGGACCGGGGAGCTGTTTTTT.

CDR3 residues: CASSYGRNTEAFF. The CDR3 region has the DNA TGTGCCAGCAGTTACGGCAGGAACACTGAAGCTTTCTTT. V gene TRBV6-5 combines with J gene TRBJ1-1; D not certain. The CDR3 consists of 13 residues. From germline, CDR1 is MNHEY and CDR2 SVGAGI. V lost 2 bases and J lost 1, with 5 bases in between.

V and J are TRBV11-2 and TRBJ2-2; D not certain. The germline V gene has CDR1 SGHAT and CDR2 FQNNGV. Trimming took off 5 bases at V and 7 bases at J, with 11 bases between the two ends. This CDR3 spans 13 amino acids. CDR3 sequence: CASSIGLYGELFF. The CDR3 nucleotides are TGTGCCAGCAGCATCGGGCTGTACGGGGAGCTGTTTTTT.

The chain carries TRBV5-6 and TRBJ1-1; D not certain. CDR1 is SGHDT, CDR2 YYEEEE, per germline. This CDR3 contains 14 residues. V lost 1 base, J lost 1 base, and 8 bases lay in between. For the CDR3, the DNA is TGTGCCAGCAGCTTGTGGAATCCGAACACTGAAGCTTTCTTT. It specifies CASSLWNPNTEAFF.